The T cell receptor beta chain under discussion was sequenced for a study of T cell responses to AZD1222 COVID-19 vaccine. Notes on the study in general: Sampling that yielded the repertoires occurred only after the peak T cell response.

The table came from immunoSEQ multiplex PCR; TCRdb's copy has only in-frame clones and leaves some out. This table holds about 94,000 clones, about 88% found once. Turning to this clone: The antigen remains unidentified.

This CDR3 contains 15 residues. Germline CDR1 SGHRS, CDR2 YFSETQ. The junction had 2 bases not matched to a gene; V was cut back by 2 bases and J by 4 bases. This specimen consisted of peripheral blood, obtained on day 0 of AZD1222 vaccination. This chain connects TRBV5-1 to TRBJ2-1; 11 positions match TRBD1. This sequence was found in an adult in good health. The CDR3 DNA is TGCGCCAGCAGCTTAGGACAGGGGGCTTACAATGAGCAGTTCTTC. This encodes CASSLGQGAYNEQFF.